Detailed here is one TCR beta chain. What it binds is not known. A much larger clone differs by one base, so this may be a read error. Via MiXCR, TCRdb re-called the 5' RACE reads, giving one row per CDR3 protein. The repertoire consists of roughly 200,000 distinct CDR3 sequences, with around 15% occurring once and the leading ten covering approximately 2%. This sample was taken from a study of T-cell memory formation after mild COVID-19. Across the whole study: The TCR clusters were mostly specific to one donor.

V dropped 1 base and J dropped 3 bases, with 7 bases sitting between them. The CDR3 spans 13 residues. Per germline, CDR1 SGHRS and CDR2 YFSETQ. Study results and limitations: Later expanders leaned CD4+, whereas clones that contracted between day 15 and 85 were balanced CD4/CD8. The finding that pre-infection memory included some responding clones suggested that cross-reactive memory joined. Nothing confirmed that second-wave clones peaking on day 37 were specific for SARS-CoV-2.

This chain links TRBV5-1 with TRBJ1-1, with D perhaps matching TRBD1 (5 bases). Sequencing was carried out using PBMCs or a T cell subset sorted from them (not recorded which). The sequence derives from an adult woman who had mild COVID-19 (a few samples of this study predate the infection). Cell type and time point are not known. CDR3: CASSLWGDTEAFF. CDR3 DNA sequence: TGCGCCAGCAGCTTGTGGGGGGACACTGAAGCTTTCTTT.